The T cell receptor (beta chain) described here comes from a study of glioma-infiltrating T cells after dendritic cell vaccination (dated by TCRdb to 2016 to 2017). About the study as a whole: Of the 15 or so glioblastoma patients in the cohort, all drawn from Phase I and II dendritic cell vaccination trials, 9 were newly diagnosed and 6 had recurrent disease. Between the early 2000s and the early 2010s, patients were given autologous tumor lysate-pulsed dendritic cell vaccination. The vaccine consisted of monocyte-derived dendritic cells cultured less than 9 days with IL-4 and GM-CSF, then pulsed overnight with autologous tumor lysate. Three intradermal dendritic cell vaccine injections were administered to patients at biweekly intervals in the arm below the axilla. In glioblastoma patients vaccinated with dendritic cells, deep sequencing of TCR beta CDR3 regions served to measure tumor-infiltrating lymphocyte content and to compare repertoires between tumor and blood. Survival after dendritic cell vaccination was correlated with TCR sequencing metrics, including TIL content and tumor-blood repertoire overlap.

The paper's findings and limits, for the study overall: The cohort was small and heterogeneous, and full blood and tumor sets were available for few patients, with initial-recurrent tumor pairs available for even fewer patients. Higher estimated pretreatment TIL content predicted longer time to progression and overall survival after dendritic cell vaccination. No direct relationship between TCR clonality and survival was found, suggesting that a diverse polyclonal response may matter. The response model built on TCR overlap across three groups was characterized as speculative, with prospective validation still needed.

Using the immunoSEQ assay, TCRB CDR3 regions were amplified from roughly 2 micrograms of genomic DNA, or from all available DNA when less than that was on hand. The multiplex PCR relied on 60 forward primers for TCR V beta segments and 13 reverse primers for J beta segments. To estimate reads per starting template, synthetic control templates were spiked into each sample at limiting dilution. The Illumina HiSeq System generated sequencing reads of 87 bp. The authors' pipeline ran thus. PCR and sequencing errors were removed by merging closely related sequences with a nearest neighbor algorithm. TCR overlap was defined as the percentage of unique tumor TCR beta sequences that were also present in the same patient's peripheral blood. Not all clones reach the TCRdb copy of this immuneACCESS table, which keeps in-frame sequences only. Checked studies attribute under half of the gap to unresolved V genes and leave the rest unexplained. The V and J calls and clone size were taken over from that table, and D and trimming were inferred from the DNA. For this sample the table gives approximately 100,000 clones, of which over 60% were detected only once. Approximately 5.9% of the sample is held by the ten biggest clonotypes.

Notes on this clone: The antigen it recognizes is unknown. One base away there is no much larger clone; base qualities are not given.

To be selected, patients needed enough residual fresh-frozen tumor tissue and more than two years of available survival data. None of the glioblastoma patients carried an isocitrate dehydrogenase mutation, although molecular status otherwise varied. PBMC were collected before vaccination, two weeks after the third vaccination, and at tumor progression if tumor progression occurred. The Qiagen DNeasy Blood extraction Kit was used for extraction of genomic DNA. From its cysteine to its phenylalanine, the CDR3 spans 14 amino acids. Only the CDR3 part of the read is kept: 42 bases, read in frame from the first base. Germline trimming: 5 bases from V, 5 bases from J; junction bases outside gene matches: 7. The germline V gene sets CDR1 to MNHNS and CDR2 to SASEGT.

The sequence is built from TRBV6-1 and TRBJ1-1; TRBD1 aligns with 8 central bases. The source was blood, collected before dendritic cell vaccination. The clonotype was recovered from a human donor with glioblastoma. The CDR3 protein: CASSFLQGGTEAFF. The nucleotides read TGTGCCAGCAGTTTCTTACAGGGGGGGACTGAAGCTTTCTTT.